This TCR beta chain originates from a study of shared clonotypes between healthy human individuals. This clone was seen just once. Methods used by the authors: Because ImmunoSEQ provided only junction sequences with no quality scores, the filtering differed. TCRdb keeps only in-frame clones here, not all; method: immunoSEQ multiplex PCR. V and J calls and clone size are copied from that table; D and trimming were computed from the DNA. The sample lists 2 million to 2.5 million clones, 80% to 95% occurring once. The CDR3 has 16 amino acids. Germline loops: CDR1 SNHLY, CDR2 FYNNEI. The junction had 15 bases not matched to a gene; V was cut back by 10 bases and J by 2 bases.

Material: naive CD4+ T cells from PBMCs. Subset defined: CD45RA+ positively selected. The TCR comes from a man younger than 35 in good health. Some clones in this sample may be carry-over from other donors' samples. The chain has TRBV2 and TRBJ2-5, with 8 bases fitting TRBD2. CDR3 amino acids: CATAVLAGGGQETQYF. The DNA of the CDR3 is TGTGCCACCGCAGTATTGGCGGGAGGCGGACAAGAGACCCAGTACTTC. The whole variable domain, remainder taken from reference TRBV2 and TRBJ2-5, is EPEVTQTPSHQVTQMGQEVILRCVPISNHLYFYWYRQILGQKVEFLVSFYNNEISEKSEIFDDQFSVERPDGSNFTLKIRSTKLEDSAMYFCATAVLAGGGQETQYFGPGTRLLVL.